The present entry profiles one T cell receptor beta chain with its context. Method: immunoSEQ multiplex PCR; TCRdb's copy keeps in-frame clones and lacks some. The sample lists 370,000 or so clones, approximately 80% occurring once. This specimen belongs to a study of blood T cell repertoires in COVID-19. This clonotype was obtained from a human donor with acute or convalescent COVID-19. The donor label of this sample is uncertain. Sample: peripheral blood.

The CDR3 DNA is TGTGCCAGCAGCGGAGGGACTAGGAGGACCGGGGAGCTGTTTTTT. It translates to CASSGGTRRTGELFF. J is TRBJ2-2 and V is TRBV6-5; TRBD2 matches at 8 bases. The CDR3 is 15 residues long. In germline, CDR1 is MNHEY, CDR2 SVGAGI. Trimming took 6 bases from V and 5 from J; bases not matched to a gene: 8.